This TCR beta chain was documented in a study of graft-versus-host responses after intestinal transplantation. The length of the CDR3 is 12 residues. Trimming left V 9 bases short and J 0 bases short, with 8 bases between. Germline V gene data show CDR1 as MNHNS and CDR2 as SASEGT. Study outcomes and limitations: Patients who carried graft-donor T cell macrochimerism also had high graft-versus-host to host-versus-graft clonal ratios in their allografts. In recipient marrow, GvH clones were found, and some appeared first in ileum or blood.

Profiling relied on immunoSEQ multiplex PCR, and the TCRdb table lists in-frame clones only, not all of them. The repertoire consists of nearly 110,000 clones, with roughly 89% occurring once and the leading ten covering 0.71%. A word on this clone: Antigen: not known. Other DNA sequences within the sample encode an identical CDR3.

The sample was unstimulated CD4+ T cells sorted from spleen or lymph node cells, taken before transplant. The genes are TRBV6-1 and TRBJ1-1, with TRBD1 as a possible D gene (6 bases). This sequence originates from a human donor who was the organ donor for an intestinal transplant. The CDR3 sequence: CASRTVNTEAFF. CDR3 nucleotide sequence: TGTGCCAGTCGGACAGTGAACACTGAAGCTTTCTTT.